A single sample is the source of the 28 T cell receptor beta chains below, sequenced in a study of shared clonotypes between healthy human individuals. Libraries were prepared by immunoSEQ multiplex PCR; TCRdb keeps only in-frame clonotypes and omits some of them. The table lists about 680,000 clones, approximately 75% of them singletons. Sample: memory CD4+ T cells sorted from blood. Subset described: CD45RA-negative fraction. Source of these receptors: a woman aged 25 to 39 in good health.

The DNA of the CDR3 is TGTGCCAGCAGTGGGAGAGGGGGCCACCACGAGCAGTACTTC. Protein sequence: CASSGRGGHHEQYF. V and J are TRBV6-1 and TRBJ2-7, with 7 bases fitting TRBD1. The germline V gene encodes CDR1 MNHNS and CDR2 SASEGT. The CDR3 is 14 amino acids. With 4 bases clipped from V and 5 bases from J, the junction kept 8 bases outside the gene matches.

Comment on this clone: The sample holds other DNA sequences that translate to the same CDR3. This sequence joins TRBV14 and TRBJ1-2; D unresolved. The CDR3 is 12 amino acids. Trimming shortened V by 0 bases and J by 8 bases, and 7 bases separated the two germline ends. Germline V gene sequence: CDR1 SGHDN, CDR2 FVKESK. CDR3 nucleotide sequence: TGTGCCAGCAGCCAAGAAGGTTGGGGCTACACCTTC. The encoded protein is CASSQEGWGYTF.

This sequence joins TRBV7-9 and TRBJ2-7, with 12 bases identical to TRBD2. CDR1 SEHNR and CDR2 FQNEAQ come from the germline V gene (reference sequence). The CDR3 consists of 15 residues. The ends lost 5 bases at V and 7 bases at J; junction bases unmatched: 9. Written as DNA, the CDR3 is TGTGCCAGCAGCGTATTGACTAGCGGGAGCGGTGAGCAGTACTTC. This codes for CASSVLTSGSGEQYF. Full variable domain (rest looked up from reference TRBV7-9 and TRBJ2-7): DTGVSQNPRHKITKRGQNVTFRCDPISEHNRLYWYRQTLGQGPEFLTYFQNEAQLEKSRLLSDRFSAERPKGSFSTLEIQRTEQGDSAMYLCASSVLTSGSGEQYFGPGTRLTVT.

This rearrangement joins TRBV28 to TRBJ2-7; 9 bases align to TRBD1. CDR1 and CDR2 (germline): MDHEN, SYDVKM. Trimming cost V 5 bases and J 3 bases; bases outside gene matches: 5. The CDR3 is made up of 14 amino acids. The CDR3 loop reads CASSRGDRVYEQYF. Here the CDR3 DNA reads TGTGCCAGCAGTAGAGGGGACAGGGTCTACGAGCAGTACTTC. The entire variable domain, with the rest obtained from reference TRBV28 and TRBJ2-7, is as follows: DVKVTQSSRYLVKRTGEKVFLECVQDMDHENMFWYRQDPGLGLRLIYFSYDVKMKEKGDIPEGYSVSREKKERFSLILESASTNQTSMYLCASSRGDRVYEQYFGPGTRLTVT.

This sequence joins TRBV6-5 and TRBJ1-2, with TRBD1 as a possible D gene (5 bases). Trimming took 3 bases from V and 6 from J, leaving 14 bases between them. There are 14 residues in the CDR3. Looked up from germline, CDR1 is MNHEY and CDR2 is SVGAGI. The chain's CDR3 is CASSYQGGSDGYTF. DNA of the CDR3: TGTGCCAGCAGTTATCAGGGCGGGTCTGATGGCTACACCTTC.

The rearrangement uses TRBV27 and TRBJ2-7, with TRBD1 identical over 8 bases. V was pared by 5 bases and J by 2 bases, with 8 bases of the junction left unmatched. Germline loops: CDR1 MNHEY, CDR2 SMNVEV (reference sequence). This CDR3 is 15 amino acids long. The CDR3 bases are TGTGCCAGCAGTAGACGACAGGGGATTACCTACGAGCAGTACTTC. This codes for CASSRRQGITYEQYF.

The chain uses TRBV2 and TRBJ2-1; 8 bases agree with TRBD2. From germline, CDR1 is SNHLY and CDR2 FYNNEI. The CDR3 consists of 13 residues. The junction had 3 bases not matched to a gene; V was cut back by 4 bases and J by 7 bases. The CDR3 region is CASSVIAGNEQFF. CDR3 bases: TGTGCCAGCAGTGTGATAGCGGGAAATGAGCAGTTCTTC.

The CDR3 protein is CASSPPIPSYNEQFF. CDR3 in DNA: TGTGCCAGCAGTCCCCCAATCCCATCCTACAATGAGCAGTTCTTC. The gene calls are TRBV6-1 and TRBJ2-1; no clear D gene. The ends were cut back, 5 bases at V and 1 base at J, with 12 bases in the middle. Germline CDR1 reads MNHNS; CDR2 reads SASEGT. This CDR3 has 15 residues.

The J gene is TRBJ2-3, the V gene TRBV19; 7 nucleotides align to TRBD1. Losses at the gene ends were 6 bases for V and 2 bases for J; bases not matched to a gene: 5. Germline-derived CDR1 and CDR2 are LNHDA and SQIVND (reference sequence). This CDR3 is 14 amino acids long. This CDR3 is CASSPGTATDTQYF. The CDR3 coding sequence is TGTGCCAGTAGCCCCGGGACAGCCACAGATACGCAGTATTTT.

This rearrangement joins TRBV19 to TRBJ1-5; no firm D call. Germline V gene lookup returns CDR1 LNHDA and CDR2 SQIVND (reference sequence). The CDR3 runs 13 residues. The V gene lost 4 bases and the J gene lost 7 bases, with 11 bases spanning the gap. The CDR3 nucleotides are TGTGCCAGTAGTACCCAGGATAGGCAGCCCCAGCATTTT. Translation: CASSTQDRQPQHF. Filled out from reference TRBV19 and TRBJ1-5, the complete variable domain reads DGGITQSPKYLFRKEGQNVTLSCEQNLNHDAMYWYRQDPGQGLRLIYYSQIVNDFQKGDIAEGYSVSREKKESFPLTVTSAQKNPTAFYLCASSTQDRQPQHFGDGTRLSIL.

On this clone itself: A single base separates this from a much larger clone, so it may be a read error. V is TRBV7-6 and J is TRBJ2-3; D gene uncertain. There are 13 residues in the CDR3. V was trimmed by 3 bases and J by 0 bases, leaving 4 bases between them. CDR1 is SGHVS, CDR2 FNYEAQ, per germline. The CDR3 nucleotides are TGTGCCAGCAGCTTCGCTAGCACAGATACGCAGTATTTT. It encodes CASSFASTDTQYF. The full variable domain, in which reference TRBV7-6 and TRBJ2-3 provide the parts outside the CDR3, is GAGVSQSPRYKVTKRGQDVALRCDPISGHVSLYWYRQALGQGPEFLTYFNYEAQQDKSGLPNDRFSAERPEGSISTLTIQRTEQRDSAMYRCASSFASTDTQYFGPGTRLTVL.

J is TRBJ2-7 and V is TRBV19, with D hard to call. The ends were cut back, 0 bases at V and 5 bases at J, with 11 bases in the middle. This CDR3 is 14 amino acids long. Germline CDR1 reads LNHDA; CDR2 reads SQIVND (reference sequence). The CDR3 loop is CASSIEGNGHEQYF. The CDR3 nucleotides read TGTGCCAGTAGTATAGAGGGCAATGGGCACGAGCAGTACTTC.

The rearrangement links TRBV5-1 to TRBJ1-1; 7 bases fit TRBD1. Germline V gene lookup returns CDR1 SGHRS and CDR2 YFSETQ. This CDR3 comprises 13 residues. V lost 3 bases and J lost 4; bases outside the gene matches: 3. The CDR3 bases are TGCGCCAGCAGCTGGACAGGAGGCACTGAAGCTTTCTTT. Translated: CASSWTGGTEAFF. Full variable domain (outside the CDR3, taken from reference TRBV5-1 and TRBJ1-1): KAGVTQTPRYLIKTRGQQVTLSCSPISGHRSVSWYQQTPGQGLQFLFEYFSETQRNKGNFPGRFSGRQFSNSRSEMNVSTLELGDSALYLCASSWTGGTEAFFGQGTRLTVV.

A note on this clone: This sample includes further DNA sequences coding for the same CDR3. The J gene is TRBJ2-5, the V gene TRBV2; 7 bases are a match to TRBD1. The DNA end lines up better with TRBJ2-7; the J call may be wrong. Per the germline V gene, CDR1 is SNHLY and CDR2 is FYNNEI. The CDR3 has 12 amino acids. The CDR3 sequence is CASTGQSYEQYF. DNA of the CDR3: TGTGCCAGCACGGGACAGAGCTACGAGCAGTACTTC.

In its sample, this clone was seen a few times. The chain combines TRBV7-9 with TRBJ2-7, with TRBD1 identical over 8 bases. This CDR3 has 14 amino acids. Germline V CDR1 and CDR2: SEHNR, FQNEAQ (reference sequence). Unmatched junction bases numbered 5, after V lost 1 base and J lost 6 bases. CDR3 region: CASSLGGQVGEQYF. For the CDR3, the DNA is TGTGCCAGCAGCTTAGGGGGACAGGTAGGCGAGCAGTACTTC.

The V and J genes are TRBV6-6 and TRBJ2-3; 11 bases are shared with TRBD2. CDR1 is MNHNY and CDR2 is SVGAGI in the germline V gene (reference sequence). The CDR3 has 15 residues. Germline trimming cut 5 bases from V and 5 bases from J; bases unmatched to any gene: 6. DNA of the CDR3: TGTGCCAGCAGTAGACTAGCGGGATACGGAGATACGCAGTATTTT. Its translation: CASSRLAGYGDTQYF.

This chain uses TRBV5-1 with TRBJ2-2, with 7 bases that match TRBD2. The CDR3 consists of 14 residues. The junction had 5 bases not matched to a gene; V was cut back by 5 bases and J by 4 bases. Per the germline V gene, CDR1 is SGHRS and CDR2 is YFSETQ. This chain's CDR3 is CASRGGAATGELFF. The CDR3 DNA is TGCGCCAGCAGGGGAGGGGCCGCCACCGGGGAGCTGTTTTTT.

J is TRBJ1-3 and V is TRBV18; D is possibly TRBD1 (6 bases). This CDR3 has 16 amino acids. The V end lost 3 bases, the J end lost 0 bases, and 12 bases lay between the germline ends. CDR1 KGHSH and CDR2 LQKENI come from the germline V gene. The CDR3 sequence is CASSPTGLRSGNTIYF. CDR3 coding DNA: TGTGCCAGCTCACCCACAGGGCTCCGCTCTGGAAACACCATATATTTT.

The genes are TRBV6-5 and TRBJ2-7; 10 bases are a match to TRBD2. The CDR3 covers 14 residues. V lost 7 bases to trimming and J lost 2 bases; unmatched junction nucleotides: 5. Germline CDR1 MNHEY, CDR2 SVGAGI. The CDR3 spells CASNQLAGTYEQYF. The CDR3 DNA reads as TGTGCCAGCAACCAACTAGCGGGGACCTACGAGCAGTACTTC.

This chain connects TRBV7-8 to TRBJ2-1, with 11 positions matching TRBD2. The germline CDR1 and CDR2 sequences are SGHVS and FQNEAQ. This CDR3 contains 15 residues. Germline trimming cut 5 bases from V and 10 bases from J; bases unmatched to any gene: 10. CDR3 loop: CASSLPGTSGQEQFF. For the CDR3, the DNA is TGTGCCAGCAGCCTTCCCGGGACTAGCGGTCAGGAGCAGTTCTTC.

The chain employs TRBV5-5 and TRBJ2-7; either TRBD1 or TRBD2 may supply D (5 bases each). The length of the CDR3 is 13 residues. Trimming pared 2 bases from V and 5 bases from J, leaving 11 bases between. Per the germline V gene, CDR1 is SGHKS and CDR2 is YYEKEE (reference sequence). The CDR3 reads CASSFRDVDEQYF. CDR3 sequence (DNA): TGTGCCAGCAGCTTCCGGGACGTCGACGAGCAGTACTTC.

The V gene is TRBV7-8, the J gene TRBJ1-3; D gene ambiguous. Germline CDR1 SGHVS, CDR2 FQNEAQ. The ends were cut back, 5 bases at V and 0 bases at J, with 17 bases in the middle. This CDR3 comprises 17 residues. The CDR3 region has the DNA TGTGCCAGCAGCCCGGCGTTGCGGGCGAGCTCTGGAAACACCATATATTTT. As protein: CASSPALRASSGNTIYF.

The chain recombines TRBV5-6 with TRBJ2-5; D perhaps matches TRBD1 (5 bases). Per the germline V gene, CDR1 is SGHDT and CDR2 is YYEEEE. V lost 2 bases to trimming and J lost 4 bases, with 6 bases between them. The length of the CDR3 is 12 residues. CDR3: CASSFQGETQYF. CDR3 DNA: TGTGCCAGCAGCTTCCAGGGAGAGACCCAGTACTTC.

There are a few counts of this clone. The chain carries TRBV5-1 and TRBJ2-4, with TRBD1 identical over 7 bases. The J segment lost 6 bases and the V segment lost 9 bases, leaving 6 bases of the junction unmatched. This CDR3 contains 12 residues. Germline CDR1 reads SGHRS; CDR2 reads YFSETQ. This CDR3 reads CANRTGPNIQYF. CDR3 nucleotides: TGCGCCAACCGGACAGGCCCAAACATTCAGTACTTC.

This chain uses TRBV28 with TRBJ1-2; 12 bases agree with TRBD1. V dropped 4 bases and J dropped 3; count of bases not matched to a gene: 3. The CDR3 covers 15 residues. Per germline, CDR1 MDHEN and CDR2 SYDVKM. The CDR3 sequence is CASSSGTGGYYGYTF. The CDR3 nucleotides are TGTGCCAGCAGTTCCGGGACAGGGGGCTACTATGGCTACACCTTC.

This clone came up a few times. The rearrangement joins TRBV6-6 to TRBJ1-2; 9 bases match TRBD1. J was trimmed by 8 bases and V by 5 bases; bases with no gene match: 12. The CDR3 runs 15 residues. The germline V gene has CDR1 MNHNY and CDR2 SVGAGI (reference sequence). The CDR3 sequence: CASSDTTGGAWGYTF. CDR3 nucleotide sequence: TGTGCCAGCAGTGACACTACAGGGGGCGCTTGGGGCTACACCTTC.

Concerning this clone: A read error likely explains this, since a far larger clone differs by one base. DNA for the CDR3: TGTGCCAGCAGCTTGGTGTCTTTGGAGTCCTACAATGAGCAGTTCTTC. As protein: CASSLVSLESYNEQFF. The chain carries TRBV5-4 and TRBJ2-1; D gene uncertain. CDR3 length: 16 amino acids. Germline CDR1 and CDR2: SGHNT and YYREEE (reference sequence). V gave up 0 bases and J gave up 1 base, with 11 bases separating them.

V usage is TRBV6-1 and J usage is TRBJ1-2; possibly TRBD1 for D (5 bases). Trimming stripped 3 bases from V and 8 bases from J, with 13 bases between. Germline assignment: CDR1 MNHNS and CDR2 SASEGT. The length of the CDR3 is 13 residues. The CDR3: CASSETGTEGYTF. Here the CDR3 DNA reads TGTGCCAGCAGTGAGACCGGGACTGAGGGCTACACCTTC.